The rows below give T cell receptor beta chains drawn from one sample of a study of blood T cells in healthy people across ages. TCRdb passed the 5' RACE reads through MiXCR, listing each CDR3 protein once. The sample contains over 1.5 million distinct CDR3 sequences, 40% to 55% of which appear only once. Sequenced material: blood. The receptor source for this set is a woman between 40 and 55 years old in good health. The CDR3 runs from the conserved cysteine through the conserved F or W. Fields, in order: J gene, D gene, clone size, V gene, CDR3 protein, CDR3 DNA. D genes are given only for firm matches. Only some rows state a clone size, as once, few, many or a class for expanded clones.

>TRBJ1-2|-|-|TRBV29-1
CSVEDLSNSYGYTF
TGCAGCGTTGAAGATCTGAGCAATAGCTATGGCTACACCTTC
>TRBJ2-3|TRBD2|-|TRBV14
CASSQEGIVGLAARDTQYF
TGTGCCAGCAGCCAAGAGGGGATCGTGGGACTAGCGGCACGGGATACGCAGTATTTT
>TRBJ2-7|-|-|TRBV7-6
CASSLAGGHTYEQYF
TGTGCCAGCAGCTTAGCGGGGGGGCACACCTACGAGCAGTACTTC
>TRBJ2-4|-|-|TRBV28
CASRGLEEQYF
TGTGCCAGCAGGGGGCTAGAGGAGCAGTACTTC
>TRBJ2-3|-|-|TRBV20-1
CSAPSSPDTQYF
TGCAGTGCACCATCTAGCCCAGATACGCAGTATTTT
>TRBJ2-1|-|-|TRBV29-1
CSVEGAFGGPHYNEQFF
TGCAGCGTTGAAGGCGCGTTCGGGGGCCCCCACTACAATGAGCAGTTCTTC
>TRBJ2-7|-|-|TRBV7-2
CASSSNQRSSYEQYF
TGTGCCAGCAGCTCCAATCAGAGGAGCTCCTACGAGCAGTACTTC
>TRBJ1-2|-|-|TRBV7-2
CASSLAGQGSSYGYTF
TGTGCCAGCAGCTTAGCTGGCCAGGGGAGTAGCTATGGCTACACCTTC
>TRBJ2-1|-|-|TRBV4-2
CASSQVGLGGADEQFF
TGTGCCAGCAGCCAAGTCGGGCTGGGGGGGGCAGATGAGCAGTTCTTC
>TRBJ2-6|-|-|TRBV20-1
CSARDHSSGANVLTF
TGCAGTGCTAGAGACCACAGCTCTGGGGCCAACGTCCTGACTTTC
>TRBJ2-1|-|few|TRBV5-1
CASSLEVQTLSYNEQFF
TGCGCCAGCAGCCTGGAAGTACAGACTTTATCCTACAATGAGCAGTTCTTC
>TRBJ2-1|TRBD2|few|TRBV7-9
CASSLSSGGPTSWVVEQFF
TGTGCCAGCAGCTTATCTAGCGGGGGTCCCACGTCTTGGGTGGTTGAGCAGTTCTTC
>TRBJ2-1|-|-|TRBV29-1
CSARQLGQSSYNEQFF
TGCAGCGCCAGACAGCTCGGACAGAGCTCCTACAATGAGCAGTTCTTC
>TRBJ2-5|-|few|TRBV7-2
CASSLDLAEGRAETQYF
TGTGCCAGCAGCTTAGATTTAGCGGAGGGGCGGGCAGAGACCCAGTACTTC
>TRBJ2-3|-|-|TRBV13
CASSSLAGLAPDTQYF
TGTGCCAGCAGCTCCCTGGCGGGGTTAGCCCCAGATACGCAGTATTTT
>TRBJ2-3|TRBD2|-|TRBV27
CASMGTSGASSTDTQYF
TGTGCCAGCATGGGGACTAGCGGGGCATCTAGCACAGATACGCAGTATTTT
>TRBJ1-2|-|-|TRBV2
CAGRTEGHGYTF
TGTGCCGGGAGGACAGAAGGCCATGGCTACACCTTC
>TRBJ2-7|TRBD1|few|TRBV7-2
CASSLKTGVYEQYF
TGTGCCAGCAGTCTTAAGACAGGGGTCTACGAGCAGTACTTC
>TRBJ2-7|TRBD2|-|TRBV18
CASSPGGLAGVEQYF
TGTGCCAGCTCACCAGGGGGACTAGCGGGGGTCGAGCAGTACTTC
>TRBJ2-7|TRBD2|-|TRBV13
CASSLEASGGRSSYEQYF
TGTGCCAGCAGCTTAGAGGCTAGCGGGGGGAGGAGCTCCTACGAGCAGTACTTC
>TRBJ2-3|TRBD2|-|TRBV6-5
CASSYSGTSNTDTQYF
TGTGCCAGCAGTTACTCAGGGACTAGCAACACAGATACGCAGTATTTT
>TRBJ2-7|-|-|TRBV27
CASSPMHGYSYEQYF
TGTGCCAGCAGTCCCATGCATGGGTATTCCTACGAGCAGTACTTC
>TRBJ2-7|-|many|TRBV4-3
CASSPQLGTPYEQYF
TGCGCCAGCAGCCCGCAACTCGGGACTCCCTACGAGCAGTACTTC
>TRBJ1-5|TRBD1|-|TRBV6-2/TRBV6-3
CASNQGGNQPQHF
TGTGCCAGCAACCAGGGGGGCAATCAGCCCCAGCATTTT
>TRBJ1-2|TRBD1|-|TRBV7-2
CASSLRPPTGTNYGYTF
TGTGCCAGCAGCTTGCGTCCACCGACAGGGACCAACTATGGCTACACCTTC
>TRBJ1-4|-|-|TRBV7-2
CASSSAPEAIEKLFF
TGTGCCAGCAGCTCGGCCCCCGAGGCGATTGAAAAACTGTTTTTT
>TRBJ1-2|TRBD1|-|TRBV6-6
CASSPPRDRVRGGYAF
TGTGCCAGCAGCCCCCCCCGGGACAGGGTACGCGGTGGCTACGCCTTC
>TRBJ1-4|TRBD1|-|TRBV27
CASSFMRGTGNEKLFF
TGTGCCAGCAGTTTCATGAGGGGGACAGGAAATGAAAAACTGTTTTTT
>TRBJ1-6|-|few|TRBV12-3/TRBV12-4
CASSLGDALHF
TGTGCCAGCAGTTTAGGTGACGCCCTCCACTTT
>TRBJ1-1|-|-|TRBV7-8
CASSFLTGQTEAFF
TGTGCCAGCAGCTTTTTAACAGGGCAGACTGAAGCTTTCTTT
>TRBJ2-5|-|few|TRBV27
CASSFGRDRETQYF
TGTGCCAGCAGTTTTGGCAGGGATCGGGAGACCCAGTACTTC
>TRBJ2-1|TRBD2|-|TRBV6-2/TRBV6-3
CASGGGTTYNEQFF
TGTGCCAGCGGCGGGGGGACGACCTACAATGAGCAGTTCTTC